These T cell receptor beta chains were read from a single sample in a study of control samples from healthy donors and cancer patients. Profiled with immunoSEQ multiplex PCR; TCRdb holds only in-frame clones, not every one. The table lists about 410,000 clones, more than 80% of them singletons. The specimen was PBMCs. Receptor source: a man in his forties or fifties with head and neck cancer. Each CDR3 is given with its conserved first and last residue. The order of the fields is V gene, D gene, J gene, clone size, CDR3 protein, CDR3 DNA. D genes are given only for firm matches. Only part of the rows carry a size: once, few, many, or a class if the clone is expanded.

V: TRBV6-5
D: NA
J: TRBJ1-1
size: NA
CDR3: CASSYTSWDTEAFF
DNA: TGTGCCAGCAGTTACACCAGCTGGGACACTGAAGCTTTCTTT

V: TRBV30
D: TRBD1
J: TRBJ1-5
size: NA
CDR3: CASDRGKSQPQHF
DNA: TGTGCTTCGGACAGGGGGAAAAGTCAGCCCCAGCATTTT

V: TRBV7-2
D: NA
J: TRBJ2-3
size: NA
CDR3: CASSLLSGATDTQYF
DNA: TGTGCCAGCAGCTTATTGTCGGGGGCCACAGATACGCAGTATTTT

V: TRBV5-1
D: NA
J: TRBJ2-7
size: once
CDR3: CASSLESEQYF
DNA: TGCGCCAGCAGCTTGGAGAGCGAGCAGTACTTC

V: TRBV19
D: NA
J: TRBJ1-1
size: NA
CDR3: CASTASMNTEAFF
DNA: TGTGCCAGTACGGCCAGCATGAACACTGAAGCTTTCTTT

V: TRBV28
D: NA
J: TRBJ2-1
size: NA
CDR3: CASRRGYSYNEQFF
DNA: TGTGCCAGCAGGCGGGGATACTCGTACAATGAGCAGTTCTTC

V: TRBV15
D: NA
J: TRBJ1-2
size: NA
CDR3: CATSRERESNYGYTF
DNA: TGTGCCACCAGCAGAGAGAGGGAATCTAACTATGGCTACACCTTC

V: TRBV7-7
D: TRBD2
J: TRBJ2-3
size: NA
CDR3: CASSPGAGLSTDTQYF
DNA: TGTGCTAGCAGCCCTGGAGCGGGGTTAAGCACAGATACGCAGTATTTT

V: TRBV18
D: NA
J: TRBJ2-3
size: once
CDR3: CASSPIIGVITDTQYF
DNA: TGTGCCAGCTCACCTATCATCGGGGTCATTACAGATACGCAGTATTTT

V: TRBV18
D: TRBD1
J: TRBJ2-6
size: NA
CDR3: CASSPLGQGAAGANVLTF
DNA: TGTGCCAGCTCACCATTGGGACAGGGGGCTGCAGGGGCCAACGTCCTGACTTTC

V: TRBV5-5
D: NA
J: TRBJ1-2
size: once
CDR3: CASSFFLTGTNYGYTF
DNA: TGTGCCAGCAGCTTTTTTTTAACAGGGACTAACTATGGCTACACCTTC

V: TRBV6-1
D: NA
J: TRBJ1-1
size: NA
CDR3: CASSEGRQNTEAFF
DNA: TGTGCCAGCAGTGAAGGCCGGCAGAACACTGAAGCTTTCTTT

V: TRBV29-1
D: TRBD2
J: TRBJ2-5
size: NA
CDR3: CSVETPRSGGETQYF
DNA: TGCAGCGTTGAAACCCCACGAAGCGGGGGAGAGACCCAGTACTTC

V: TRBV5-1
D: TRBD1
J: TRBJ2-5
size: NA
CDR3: CASSLASGQGSGETQYF
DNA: TGCGCCAGCAGCTTGGCCTCGGGACAGGGGTCGGGAGAGACCCAGTACTTC

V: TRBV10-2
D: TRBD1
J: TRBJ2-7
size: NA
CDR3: CASGQGGMIPYEQYF
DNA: TGCGCCAGCGGTCAAGGGGGCATGATCCCCTACGAGCAGTACTTC

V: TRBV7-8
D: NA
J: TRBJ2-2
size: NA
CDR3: CASSLVGIAGELFF
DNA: TGTGCCAGCAGCTTAGTTGGAATCGCCGGGGAGCTGTTTTTT

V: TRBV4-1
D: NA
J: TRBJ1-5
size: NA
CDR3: CASSQGQGKHQPQHF
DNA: TGCGCCAGCAGCCAAGGGCAGGGTAAGCATCAGCCCCAGCATTTT

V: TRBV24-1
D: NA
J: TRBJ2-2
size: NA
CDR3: CATSGGELFF
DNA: TGTGCCACCAGCGGGGGGGAGCTGTTTTTT

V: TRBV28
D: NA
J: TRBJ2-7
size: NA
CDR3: CASSPSGTPAAEQYF
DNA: TGTGCCAGCAGTCCTTCCGGGACTCCCGCTGCCGAGCAGTACTTC

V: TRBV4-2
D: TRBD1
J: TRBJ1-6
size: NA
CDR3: CASSQTTGGSPLHF
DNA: TGTGCCAGCAGCCAAACGACAGGGGGATCACCCCTCCACTTT

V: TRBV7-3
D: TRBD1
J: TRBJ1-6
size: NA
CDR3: CAYGQGVNNSPLHF
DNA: TGTGCCTACGGCCAGGGGGTAAATAATTCACCCCTCCACTTT

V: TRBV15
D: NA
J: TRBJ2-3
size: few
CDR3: CATSRAGYTDTQYF
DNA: TGTGCCACCAGCAGAGCAGGGTACACAGATACGCAGTATTTT

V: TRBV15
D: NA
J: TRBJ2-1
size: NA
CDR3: CATSRERVREQFF
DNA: TGTGCCACCAGCAGAGAAAGGGTACGGGAGCAGTTCTTC

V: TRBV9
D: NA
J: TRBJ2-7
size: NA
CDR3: CASSVGQNYEQYF
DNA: TGTGCCAGCAGCGTAGGGCAAAACTACGAGCAGTACTTC

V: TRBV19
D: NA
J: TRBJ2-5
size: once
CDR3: CASSLQGLGETQYF
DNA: TGTGCCAGTAGTTTACAGGGTTTAGGAGAGACCCAGTACTTC

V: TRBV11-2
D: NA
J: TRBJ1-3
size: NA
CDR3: CASSLARHSGNTIYF
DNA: TGTGCCAGCAGCTTGGCCAGACACTCTGGAAACACCATATATTTT

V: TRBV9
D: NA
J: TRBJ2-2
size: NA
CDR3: CASSVEGTGELFF
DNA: TGTGCCAGCAGCGTAGAGGGAACCGGGGAGCTGTTTTTT

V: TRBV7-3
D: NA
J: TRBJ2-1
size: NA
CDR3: CASSLGSSSYNEQFF
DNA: TGTGCCAGCAGCCTTGGGAGCAGCTCCTACAATGAGCAGTTCTTC

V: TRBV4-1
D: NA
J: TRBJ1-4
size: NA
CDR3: CASSPGHLGNEKLFF
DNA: TGCGCCAGCAGCCCAGGACACCTTGGGAACGAAAAACTGTTTTTT

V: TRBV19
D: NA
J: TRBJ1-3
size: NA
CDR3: CASSIRTGGNTIYF
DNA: TGTGCCAGTAGTATTCGGACGGGCGGAAACACCATATATTTT

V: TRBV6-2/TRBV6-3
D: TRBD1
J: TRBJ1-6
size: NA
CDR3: CASSHPQGANSPLHF
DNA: TGTGCCAGCAGCCACCCCCAGGGGGCTAATTCACCCCTCCACTTT

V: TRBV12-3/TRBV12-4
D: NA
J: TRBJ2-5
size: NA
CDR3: CASSFAVETQYF
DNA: TGTGCCAGCAGTTTTGCGGTGGAGACCCAGTACTTC

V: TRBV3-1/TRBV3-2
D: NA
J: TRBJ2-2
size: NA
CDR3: CASSPWDGELFF
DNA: TGTGCCAGCAGCCCCTGGGACGGGGAGCTGTTTTTT

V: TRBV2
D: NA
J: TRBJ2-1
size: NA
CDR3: CASKGDFREQFF
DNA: TGTGCCAGCAAAGGGGACTTCCGTGAGCAGTTCTTC

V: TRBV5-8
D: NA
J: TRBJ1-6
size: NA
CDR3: CASSLRRNSPLHF
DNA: TGTGCCAGCAGCTTGCGTCGGAATTCACCCCTCCACTTT

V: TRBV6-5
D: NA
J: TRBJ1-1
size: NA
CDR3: CASSQGLEAFF
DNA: TGTGCCAGTTCCCAGGGGCTTGAAGCTTTCTTT